This TCR beta chain was recorded in a study of shared clonotypes between healthy human individuals. Study background: Serving as donors were a couple of women and three men, whose ages spanned 18 to 49.

Study-wide findings and caveats: Sampling used blood alone; tissue repertoires probably differ. Non-shared clonotypes showed lower generation probabilities than clonotypes common to all four donors.

The assay was immunoSEQ multiplex PCR, and TCRdb's table has in-frame clones only and misses some. Of 1.4 million to 1.5 million clones in the sample, approximately 97% were seen once. To note about this clone: No antigen is known for it.

The source of this sequence is a man aged 30 to 39 in good health. The sample comprised naive CD4+ T cells sorted from blood. Subset here: CD45RA+ positively selected.

The CDR3 region has the DNA TGTGCCAGCAGTGCTCCGGACAGGGAACGATCCTACGAGCAGTACTTC. Protein: CASSAPDRERSYEQYF. The V gene is TRBV25-1, the J gene TRBJ2-7, with TRBD1 identical over 8 bases. This CDR3 is built from 16 residues. Germline CDR1 is MGHDK and CDR2 is SYGVNS. Trimming took 4 bases from V and 1 from J; bases not matched to a gene: 9.